Listed below are T cell receptor beta chains from one sample, sequenced in a study of blood T cell repertoires in COVID-19. Libraries were prepared by immunoSEQ multiplex PCR; TCRdb keeps only in-frame clonotypes and omits some of them. The table has 650,000 to 800,000 clones, 90% seen once. The material sequenced was peripheral blood. The source of these receptors is a woman aged 18-35 years with acute or convalescent COVID-19. The conserved cysteine and the conserved F or W are not part of the CDR3 here.

CDR3 protein,V gene,J gene
ASSQHRGSGEKLF,TRBV7-9,TRBJ1-4
ASSARVFTEAF,TRBV2,TRBJ1-1
ASGFRLTGDRRTDTQY,TRBV12-5,TRBJ2-3
ASSTTGGTGELF,TRBV11-2,TRBJ2-2
ASSQERIFYGERAHNSPLH,TRBV3-1/TRBV3-2,TRBJ1-6
ASIGETGNYEQY,TRBV6-5,TRBJ2-7
AIRDSGGVDRSNEQF,TRBV10-3,TRBJ2-1
ASGTGYGDRPQH,TRBV12-5,TRBJ1-5
ASSLAGLSYGYT,TRBV5-1,TRBJ1-2
SARTGEGYT,TRBV20-1,TRBJ1-2
ASSSQGSYGYT,TRBV28,TRBJ1-2
SVHGQGLYEQY,TRBV29-1,TRBJ2-7
ASSSTGTEAF,TRBV6-5,TRBJ1-1
ASTTTRELF,TRBV19,TRBJ2-2
ASSSVTGEAF,TRBV7-3,TRBJ1-1
ASSSNDRNYGYT,TRBV7-9,TRBJ1-2
ASSRGDRGNYGYT,TRBV4-1,TRBJ1-2
ASSLGWGMVEGPSTDTQY,TRBV28,TRBJ2-3
ATSDLGTGERETQY,TRBV24-1,TRBJ2-5
ASSPLPLNTEAF,TRBV4-1,TRBJ1-1
ASSSPPGAYSYNEQF,TRBV28,TRBJ2-1
ATEGRNEAF,TRBV10-3,TRBJ1-1
ASSQESSSGGGTQY,TRBV4-2,TRBJ2-3
SVEATEGVLSYNEQF,TRBV29-1,TRBJ2-1
ASSFRGTDTQY,TRBV12-3/TRBV12-4,TRBJ2-3
ASSLAGGPGDTQY,TRBV2,TRBJ2-3
ATSDNRVPNYGYT,TRBV24-1,TRBJ1-2
ASSLRLAGGHEQY,TRBV5-1,TRBJ2-7
ASSQASEFGASTDTQY,TRBV4-2,TRBJ2-3